Sequencing of this TCR beta chain was carried out in a study of breast tumors, draining lymph nodes, adjacent tissues. Findings and limits, study-wide: Most tumor T cells seemingly derive from lymph node, then expand in tumor. That most tumor T cells come from lymph nodes remained unproven. Luminal-like breast cancer showed significantly higher tumor–nontumor repertoire similarity than basal-like. Tumor repertoires ranked between lymph nodes and nontumor tissue in diversity, with V and J gene preferences.

TCRdb re-called the multiplex PCR reads through MiXCR, storing one row per CDR3 protein. The data show under 15,000 distinct CDR3 sequences, under 40% seen once. There are 14 residues in the CDR3. Germline CDR1 and CDR2: DFQATT and SNEGSKA (reference sequence). Trimming removed 6 bases from V and 4 bases from J; junction bases left unmatched: 7. This clonotype was recorded many times. The antigen is not known. V is TRBV20-1 and J is TRBJ2-5, with 11 bases lining up with TRBD2. The sample taken for sequencing was breast tumor tissue. The TCR sequence derives from a female donor with breast cancer. Some clones in this sample may be carry-over from other donors' samples. This CDR3 is CSAQLAGGGETQYF. The CDR3 nucleotides are TGCAGTGCCCAGCTAGCGGGAGGAGGAGAGACCCAGTACTTC.